This T cell receptor beta chain was obtained from a study of blood T cells in healthy people across ages. This clonotype was observed a few times. The CDR3 runs 18 residues. Germline lookup yields CDR1 SGHAT and CDR2 FQNNGV. V lost 5 bases to trimming and J lost 2 bases; unmatched junction nucleotides: 12. Sample-barcoded 5' priming and a J-beta primer mix drove a second PCR of about 7 to 12 cycles. The template-switch adaptor was a 5' adaptor with 12 random nucleotides. It tagged each cDNA molecule. Each CDR3 protein gets one entry after TCRdb re-called the 5' RACE reads with MiXCR. The sample contains about 780,000 distinct CDR3 sequences, about 26% of which appear only once. They isolated at least 6 million PBMCs from each sample. This sample was shared with a second study, whose subject was T cells of mothers and their children. This second report adds: No persistent microchimeric T cell clones were detected at around 90 clones per million clonotypes sensitivity.

V is TRBV11-2 and J is TRBJ2-3; 11 nucleotides agree with TRBD2. The TCR originated in a boy younger than 18 in good health. Material: blood. As DNA, the CDR3 is TGTGCCAGCAGCCCCCCTGGGACTAGCGGCGACTACACAGATACGCAGTATTTT. It encodes CASSPPGTSGDYTDTQYF.